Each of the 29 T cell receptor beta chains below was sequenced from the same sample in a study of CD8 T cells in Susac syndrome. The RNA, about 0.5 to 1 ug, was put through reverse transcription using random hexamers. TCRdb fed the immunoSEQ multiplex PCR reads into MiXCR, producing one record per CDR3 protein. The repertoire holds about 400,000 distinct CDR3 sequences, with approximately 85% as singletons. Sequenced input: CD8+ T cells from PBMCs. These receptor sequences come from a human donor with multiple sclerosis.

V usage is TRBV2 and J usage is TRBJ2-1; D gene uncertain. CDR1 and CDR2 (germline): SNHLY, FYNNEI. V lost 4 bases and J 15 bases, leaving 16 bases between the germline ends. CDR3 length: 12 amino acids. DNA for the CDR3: TGTGCCAGCAGTGGAGTAGAGTCCCGTCGGTTCTTC. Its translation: CASSGVESRRFF.

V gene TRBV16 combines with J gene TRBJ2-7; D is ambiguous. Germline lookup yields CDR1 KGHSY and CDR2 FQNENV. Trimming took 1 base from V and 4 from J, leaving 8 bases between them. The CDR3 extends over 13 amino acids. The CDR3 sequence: CASSQLGRYEQYF. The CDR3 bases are TGTGCCAGCAGCCAATTAGGACGGTACGAGCAGTACTTC.

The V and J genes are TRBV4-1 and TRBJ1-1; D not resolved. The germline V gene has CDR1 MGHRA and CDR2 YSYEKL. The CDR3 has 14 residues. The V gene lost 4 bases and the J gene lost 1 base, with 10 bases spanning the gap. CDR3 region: CASSRRQRNTEAFF. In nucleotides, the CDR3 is TGCGCCAGCAGCCGGCGCCAGAGGAACACTGAAGCTTTCTTT.

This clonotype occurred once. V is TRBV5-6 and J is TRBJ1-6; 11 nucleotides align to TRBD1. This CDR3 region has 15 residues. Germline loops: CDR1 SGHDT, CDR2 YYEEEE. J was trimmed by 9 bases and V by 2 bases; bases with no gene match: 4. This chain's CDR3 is CASSFQGTGGSPLHF. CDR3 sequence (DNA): TGTGCCAGCAGCTTCCAAGGGACAGGGGGTTCACCCCTCCACTTT. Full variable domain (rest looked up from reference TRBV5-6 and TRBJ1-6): DAGVTQSPTHLIKTRGQQVTLRCSPKSGHDTVSWYQQALGQGPQFIFQYYEEEERQRGNFPDRFSGHQFPNYSSELNVNALLLGDSALYLCASSFQGTGGSPLHFGNGTRLTVT.

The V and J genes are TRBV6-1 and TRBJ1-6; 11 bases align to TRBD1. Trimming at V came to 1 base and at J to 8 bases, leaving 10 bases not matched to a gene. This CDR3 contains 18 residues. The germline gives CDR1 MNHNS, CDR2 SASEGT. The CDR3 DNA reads TGTGCCAGCAGTGAAGGGACAGGGGGCCTTTCGATGGATTCACCCCTCCACTTT. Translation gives CASSEGTGGLSMDSPLHF.

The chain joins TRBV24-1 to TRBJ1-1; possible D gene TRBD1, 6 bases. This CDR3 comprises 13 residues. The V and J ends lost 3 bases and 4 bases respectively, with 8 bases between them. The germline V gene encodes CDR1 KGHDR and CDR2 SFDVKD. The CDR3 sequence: CATSDETGTEAFF. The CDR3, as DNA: TGTGCCACCAGTGATGAGACAGGCACTGAAGCTTTCTTT.

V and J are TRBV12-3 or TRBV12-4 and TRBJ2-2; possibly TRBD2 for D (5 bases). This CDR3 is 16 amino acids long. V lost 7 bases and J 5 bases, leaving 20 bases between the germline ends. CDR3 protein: CASTLARLAGTGELFF. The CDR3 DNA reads TGTGCCAGCACCCTCGCGAGGCTAGCAGGAACCGGGGAGCTGTTTTTT.

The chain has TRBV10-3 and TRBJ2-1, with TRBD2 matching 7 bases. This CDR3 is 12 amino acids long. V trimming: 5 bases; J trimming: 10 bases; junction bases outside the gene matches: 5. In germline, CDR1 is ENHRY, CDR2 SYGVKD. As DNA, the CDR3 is TGTGCCATCAGTAGGGAGGGGCCGGAGCAGTTCTTC. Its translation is CAISREGPEQFF.

CDR3 nucleotide sequence: TGTGCCAGCAGTCTCTGGACAGGTAGTCACTACGAGCAGTACTTC. This translates into CASSLWTGSHYEQYF. The rearrangement joins TRBV27 to TRBJ2-7, with 7 nucleotides matching TRBD1. With 5 bases clipped from V and 3 bases from J, the junction kept 10 bases outside the gene matches. Germline V lookup: CDR1 MNHEY, CDR2 SMNVEV (reference sequence). The CDR3 totals 15 residues.

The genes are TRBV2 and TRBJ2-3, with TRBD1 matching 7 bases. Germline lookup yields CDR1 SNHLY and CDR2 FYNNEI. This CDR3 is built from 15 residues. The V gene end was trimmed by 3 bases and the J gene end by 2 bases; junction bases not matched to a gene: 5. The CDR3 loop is CASSDTGVNTDTQYF. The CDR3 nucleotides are TGTGCCAGCAGTGATACAGGGGTAAACACAGATACGCAGTATTTT. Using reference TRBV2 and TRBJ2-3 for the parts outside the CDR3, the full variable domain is EPEVTQTPSHQVTQMGQEVILRCVPISNHLYFYWYRQILGQKVEFLVSFYNNEISEKSEIFDDQFSVERPDGSNFTLKIRSTKLEDSAMYFCASSDTGVNTDTQYFGPGTRLTVL.

The CDR3 nucleotides are TGTGCCAGCAGCCATCCGACACGAAACACTGAAGCTTTCTTT. Its translation is CASSHPTRNTEAFF. This chain uses TRBV16 with TRBJ1-1; unclear D gene. The CDR3 covers 14 residues. From germline, CDR1 is KGHSY and CDR2 FQNENV. The germline V and J ends were trimmed by 3 bases and 2 bases, with 10 bases remaining between them. Supplemented by reference TRBV16 and TRBJ1-1, the full variable domain reads GEEVAQTPKHLVRGEGQKAKLYCAPIKGHSYVFWYQQVLKNEFKFLISFQNENVFDETGMPKERFSAKCLPNSPCSLEIQATKLEDSAVYFCASSHPTRNTEAFFGQGTRLTVV.

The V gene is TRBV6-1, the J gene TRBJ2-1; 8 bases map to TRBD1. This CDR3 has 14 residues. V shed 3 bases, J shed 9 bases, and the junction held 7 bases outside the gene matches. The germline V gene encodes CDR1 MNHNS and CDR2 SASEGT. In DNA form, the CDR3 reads TGTGCCAGCAGTGAGACAGGGGAGCACACTGAGCAGTTCTTC. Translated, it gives CASSETGEHTEQFF.

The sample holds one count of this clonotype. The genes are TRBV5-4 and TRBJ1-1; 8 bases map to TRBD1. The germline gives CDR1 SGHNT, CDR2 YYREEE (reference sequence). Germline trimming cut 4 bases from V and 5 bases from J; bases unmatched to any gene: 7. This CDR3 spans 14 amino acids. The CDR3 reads CASSPSTGETEAFF. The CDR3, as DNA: TGTGCCAGCAGCCCTTCGACAGGGGAAACTGAAGCTTTCTTT.

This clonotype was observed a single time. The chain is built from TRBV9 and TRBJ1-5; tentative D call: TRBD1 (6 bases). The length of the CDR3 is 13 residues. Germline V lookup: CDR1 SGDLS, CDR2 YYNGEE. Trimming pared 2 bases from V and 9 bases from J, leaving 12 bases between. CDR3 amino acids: CASSVGDTPPQHF. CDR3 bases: TGTGCCAGCAGCGTTGGGGACACCCCGCCCCAGCATTTT.

The CDR3 DNA reads TGCGCCAGCAGCCATGACGACACCTACGAGCAGTACTTC. Residues: CASSHDDTYEQYF. The V gene is TRBV4-1, the J gene TRBJ2-7; no definite D call. Germline V gene sequence: CDR1 MGHRA, CDR2 YSYEKL. Trimming stripped 3 bases from V and 2 bases from J, with 8 bases between. The CDR3 is made up of 13 amino acids.

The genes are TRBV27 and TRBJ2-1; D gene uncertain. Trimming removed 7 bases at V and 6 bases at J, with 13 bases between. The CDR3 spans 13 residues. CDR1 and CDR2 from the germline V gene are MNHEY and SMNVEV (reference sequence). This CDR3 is CASKLRLLNEQFF. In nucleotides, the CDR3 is TGTGCCAGCAAGCTACGCCTTCTCAATGAGCAGTTCTTC.

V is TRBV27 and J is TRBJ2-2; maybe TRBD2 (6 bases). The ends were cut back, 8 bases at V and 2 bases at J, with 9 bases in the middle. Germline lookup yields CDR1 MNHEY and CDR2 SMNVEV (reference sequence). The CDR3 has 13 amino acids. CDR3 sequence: CASGEVNTGELFF. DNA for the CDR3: TGTGCCAGCGGGGAGGTTAACACCGGGGAGCTGTTTTTT.

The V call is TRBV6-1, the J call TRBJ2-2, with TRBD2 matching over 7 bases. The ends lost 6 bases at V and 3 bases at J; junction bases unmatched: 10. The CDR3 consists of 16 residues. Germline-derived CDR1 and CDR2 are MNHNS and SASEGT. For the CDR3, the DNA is TGTGCCAGCAGCCCCTACGGACTAGAATACACCGGGGAGCTGTTTTTT. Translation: CASSPYGLEYTGELFF.

The CDR3 DNA is TGTGCCAGCAGTTTAGGTCCCTCTCAGCCCCAGCATTTT. This encodes CASSLGPSQPQHF. The genes are TRBV5-4 and TRBJ1-5; the D is unclear. Germline V gene lookup returns CDR1 SGHNT and CDR2 YYREEE (reference sequence). Trimming cost V 5 bases and J 6 bases, with 12 bases left between them. The CDR3 sequence is 13 residues long.

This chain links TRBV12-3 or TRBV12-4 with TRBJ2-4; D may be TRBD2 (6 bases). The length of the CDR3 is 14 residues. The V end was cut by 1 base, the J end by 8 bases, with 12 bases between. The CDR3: CASSLVASVDIQYF. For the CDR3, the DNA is TGTGCCAGCAGTTTAGTCGCTAGCGTAGACATTCAGTACTTC.

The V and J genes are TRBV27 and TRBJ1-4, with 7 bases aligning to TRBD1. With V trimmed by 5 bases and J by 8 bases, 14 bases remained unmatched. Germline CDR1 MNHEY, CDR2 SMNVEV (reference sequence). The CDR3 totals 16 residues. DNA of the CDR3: TGTGCCAGCAGTCTCAAATACAGGGGAGGGGAGGAAAAACTGTTTTTT. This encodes CASSLKYRGGEEKLFF.

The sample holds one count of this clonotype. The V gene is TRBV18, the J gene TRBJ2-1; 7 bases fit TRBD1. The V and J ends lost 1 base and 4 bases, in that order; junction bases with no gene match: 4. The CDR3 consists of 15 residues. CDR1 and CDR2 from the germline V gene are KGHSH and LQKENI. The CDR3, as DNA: TGTGCCAGCTCACCACAGGGGGCGAGGTACAATGAGCAGTTCTTC. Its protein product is CASSPQGARYNEQFF.

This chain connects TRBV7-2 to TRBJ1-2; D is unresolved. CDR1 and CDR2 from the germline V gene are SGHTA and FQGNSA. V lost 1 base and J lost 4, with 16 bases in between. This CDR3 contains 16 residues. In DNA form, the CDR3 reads TGTGCCAGCAGCTTAGTCTTTGGGCAGGCCAGCTATGGCTACACCTTC. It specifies CASSLVFGQASYGYTF.

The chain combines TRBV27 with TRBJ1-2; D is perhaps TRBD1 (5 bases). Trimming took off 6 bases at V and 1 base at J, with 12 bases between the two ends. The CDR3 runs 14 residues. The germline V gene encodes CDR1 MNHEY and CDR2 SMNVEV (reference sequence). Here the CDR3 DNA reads TGTGCCAGCAGCACCACAGGAGTTAACTATGGCTACACCTTC. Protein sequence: CASSTTGVNYGYTF.

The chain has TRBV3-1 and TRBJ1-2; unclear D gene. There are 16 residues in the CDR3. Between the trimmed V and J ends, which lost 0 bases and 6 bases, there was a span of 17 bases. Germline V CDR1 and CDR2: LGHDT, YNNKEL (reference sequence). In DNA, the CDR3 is TGTGCCAGCAGCCAAGAGTGGACCGAACCTTGGGATGGCTACACCTTC. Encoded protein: CASSQEWTEPWDGYTF.

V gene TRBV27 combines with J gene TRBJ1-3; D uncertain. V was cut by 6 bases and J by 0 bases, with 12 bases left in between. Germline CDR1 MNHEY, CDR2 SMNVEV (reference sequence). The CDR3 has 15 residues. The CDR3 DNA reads TGTGCCAGCAGAGACGACGGGTACTCTGGAAACACCATATATTTT. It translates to CASRDDGYSGNTIYF.

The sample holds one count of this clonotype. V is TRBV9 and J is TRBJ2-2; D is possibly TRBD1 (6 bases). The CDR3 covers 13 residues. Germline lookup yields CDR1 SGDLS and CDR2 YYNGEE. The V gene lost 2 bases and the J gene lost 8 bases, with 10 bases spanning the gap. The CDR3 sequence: CASSVVTGGELFF. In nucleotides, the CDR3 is TGTGCCAGCAGCGTGGTTACAGGGGGGGAGCTGTTTTTT.

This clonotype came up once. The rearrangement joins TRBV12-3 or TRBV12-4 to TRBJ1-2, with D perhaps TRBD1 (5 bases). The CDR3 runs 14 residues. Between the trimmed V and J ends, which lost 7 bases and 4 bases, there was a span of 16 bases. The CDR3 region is CASTTSTEPYGYTF. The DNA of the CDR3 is TGTGCCAGCACCACATCGACAGAGCCCTATGGCTACACCTTC.

The CDR3 sequence is CASSSPGAVLETQYF. The CDR3 coding sequence is TGTGCCAGCAGTTCCCCCGGTGCAGTCCTAGAGACCCAGTACTTC. The chain links TRBV27 to TRBJ2-5; no reliable D call. Between the trimmed V and J ends, which lost 4 bases and 4 bases, there was a span of 16 bases. This CDR3 is built from 15 residues. CDR1 and CDR2 (germline): MNHEY, SMNVEV (reference sequence).